A selection of T cell receptor beta chains follows, all from one sample in a study of cytomegalovirus exposure and HLA in healthy donors. Here immunoSEQ multiplex PCR was the method, and the copy in TCRdb shows in-frame clones only, minus some. The sample shows fewer than 200,000 clones, around 85% of them seen only once. The source material was PBMCs. These receptors came from a man younger than 35 in good health and CMV-seropositive. The CDR3 runs from the conserved cysteine through the conserved F or W. A D gene is named only where the DNA matches it firmly. Rows may omit the clone size; those that give it use once, few, many or a size class.

j_call v_call clone_size d_call cdr3_nt cdr3_aa
TRBJ1-1 TRBV29-1 . . TGCAGCGTTGACGCCTTCGGGGGGTCTGAAGCTTTCTTT CSVDAFGGSEAFF
TRBJ2-7 TRBV11-3 . TRBD2 TGTGCCAGCAGCTTATCTAGCGGCCCCTCCTACGAGCAGTACTTC CASSLSSGPSYEQYF
TRBJ1-2 TRBV6-6 . . TGTGCCAGCAGCGAGACAGGAACGCAAGGCTACACCTTC CASSETGTQGYTF
TRBJ2-1 TRBV30 . . TGTGCCTGGAGTGCCGAGGGATTAACCTTTTACAATGAGCAGTTCTTC CAWSAEGLTFYNEQFF
TRBJ1-1 TRBV7-9 few . TGTGCCAGCTCCCCGAGAGGTGGGACTGAAGCTTTCTTT CASSPRGGTEAFF
TRBJ1-6 TRBV28 . . TGTGCCAGCAGTTTGATGAGCTCCTATAATTCACCCCTCCACTTT CASSLMSSYNSPLHF
TRBJ1-4 TRBV5-1 once TRBD1 TGCGCCAGCAGCTCAGGACAGGGTGGATTTAATGAAAAACTGTTTTTT CASSSGQGGFNEKLFF
TRBJ2-2 TRBV5-4 . . TGTGCCAGCAGCCCTCGACAGAACACCGGGGAGCTGTTTTTT CASSPRQNTGELFF
TRBJ2-5 TRBV5-4 . TRBD1 TGTGCCAGCAGCGAGAATCCGGGACAGGGTTTCGAGACCCAGTACTTC CASSENPGQGFETQYF
TRBJ1-2 TRBV6-1 . TRBD1 TGTGCCAGCAGTGACCACAGGGGTGTATATGGCTACACCTTC CASSDHRGVYGYTF
TRBJ2-3 TRBV5-1 . . TGCGCCAGCAGCCTACTTAGTGAAGATACGCAGTATTTT CASSLLSEDTQYF
TRBJ2-5 TRBV5-6 . TRBD2 TGTGCCAGCAGCTTGGGGTTAGCGGGGTTCCAAGAGACCCAGTACTTC CASSLGLAGFQETQYF
TRBJ1-2 TRBV27 few TRBD1 TGTGCCAGCCACAGGGGAGGAGGCTATGGCTACACCTTC CASHRGGGYGYTF
TRBJ2-5 TRBV11-1 . TRBD1 TGTGCCAGCAGCCCGGGACAGGCGCCCCTTCAAGAGACCCAGTACTTC CASSPGQAPLQETQYF
TRBJ1-3 TRBV9 . . TGTGCCAGCAGCGGTGACAGGCCCGAAAACACCATATATTTT CASSGDRPENTIYF
TRBJ1-1 TRBV7-9 once . TGTGCCAGCAGCTTTTTAGCTCGGAACACTGAAGCTTTCTTT CASSFLARNTEAFF
TRBJ2-1 TRBV5-1 . TRBD2 TGCGCCAGCAGCCCGGGACTAGCGGGAGTATGGAGCAATGAGCAGTTCTTC CASSPGLAGVWSNEQFF
TRBJ1-5 TRBV27 few . TGTGCCAGCAGTGCGGCAGGGAGCAATCAGCCCCAGCATTTT CASSAAGSNQPQHF
TRBJ1-6 TRBV5-1 . . TGCGCCAGCAGCTTGTCCGAGCCTCCCTATAATTCACCCCTCCACTTT CASSLSEPPYNSPLHF
TRBJ2-5 TRBV5-1 . TRBD1 TGCGCCAGCAGCTGGGCCGGGACAGGGGAAGAGACCCAGTACTTC CASSWAGTGEETQYF
TRBJ2-2 TRBV9 . TRBD2 TGTGCCAGCAGCGTAGGGGCGGGGGGGGCGAACACCGGGGAGCTGTTTTTT CASSVGAGGANTGELFF
TRBJ2-1 TRBV6-5 . TRBD2 TGTGCCAGCAGTTACGGGACTAGTCGGTACAATGAGCAGTTCTTC CASSYGTSRYNEQFF
TRBJ2-3 TRBV7-3 . . TGTGCCAGCAGCTCTGGACACGGTTTCACAGATACGCAGTATTTT CASSSGHGFTDTQYF
TRBJ2-2 TRBV5-1 . TRBD2 TGCGCCAGCAGCTTGTCTAGCGGGGACACCGGGGAGCTGTTTTTT CASSLSSGDTGELFF
TRBJ2-1 TRBV19 . . TGTGCCAGTAGCCTGGTGCGGGTAATGAGCTCCTACAATGAGCAGTTCTTC CASSLVRVMSSYNEQFF
TRBJ2-7 TRBV27 . . TGTGCCAGCAGTTTGGGGGCCGGGTACGAGCAGTACTTC CASSLGAGYEQYF
TRBJ2-3 TRBV5-1 . TRBD2 TGCGCCAGCAGCTTGTCCGCGGGAGGCGCAGATACGCAGTATTTT CASSLSAGGADTQYF
TRBJ1-2 TRBV28 . TRBD1 TGTGCCAGTTTCAGTGGGGACAGGGTTGGCTACACCTTC CASFSGDRVGYTF
TRBJ1-2 TRBV14 . . TGTGCCAGCAGCCCAGGGGATTATGGCTACACCTTC CASSPGDYGYTF
TRBJ1-2 TRBV9 . TRBD1 TGTGCCAGCAGCGTAGACCCTTCCAGGGGGGACTATGGCTACACCTTC CASSVDPSRGDYGYTF
TRBJ2-2 TRBV7-2 few TRBD2 TGTGCCAGCAGCACCCGACTAGCGGCTACCGGGGAGCTGTTTTTT CASSTRLAATGELFF
TRBJ2-1 TRBV7-9 . TRBD2 TGTGCCAGCAGCTTATACGGGGAGGGCATCTACAATGAGCAGTTCTTC CASSLYGEGIYNEQFF
TRBJ2-5 TRBV5-1 . . TGCGCCAGCAGCTGGTTGAAGCCGGCTAGCGTTCAGACCCAGTACTTC CASSWLKPASVQTQYF
TRBJ1-5 TRBV18 once TRBD1 TGTGCCAGCTCCCGGGACAGTGGGGGGCCCCAGCATTTT CASSRDSGGPQHF
TRBJ2-6 TRBV28 . . TGTGCCAGCAGTTTAGGGGCAGCCCCCTCTGGGGCCAACGTCCTGACTTTC CASSLGAAPSGANVLTF
TRBJ2-6 TRBV7-6 . TRBD2 TGTGCCAGCAGCCCCGGGGCCCAGCGGGGAGGCGTAACTGGGGCCAACGTCCTGACTTTC CASSPGAQRGGVTGANVLTF
TRBJ2-2 TRBV5-1 once . TGCGCCAGCAGCTTGAAGGGGGACACCGGGGAGCTGTTTTTT CASSLKGDTGELFF